The clone carrying this TCR beta chain was seen ten or more times. The antigen is unknown. Germline CDR1 reads SNHLY; CDR2 reads FYNNEI. This CDR3 region has 14 residues. V gave up 2 bases and J gave up 2 bases, with 9 bases separating them. These data come from a study of regulatory T cells in long-lasting Graves disease. Study details: Over 5 years of antithyroid drugs plus positive TSH receptor antibodies defined persistent Graves' disease.

Arm-PCR with iRepertoire HTBI primers amplified the CDR3 regions for these TCR beta libraries. TCRdb analysed the multiplex PCR reads with MiXCR anew, one entry per CDR3 protein. The sample carries 500,000 to 700,000 distinct CDR3 sequences, about 32% recorded once. Time point defined: persistent/refractory GD, antithyroid drugs over 5 years with positive TRAb. PBMC RNA was the source of the TCR library. Overall study findings and caveats: Gene preferences differed: TRBV28, TRBJ1-2, TRBJ2-5 in persistent cases.

The specimen was peripheral blood mononuclear cells (PBMCs), collected when the disease was refractory, from a patient treated with antithyroid drugs. V and J are TRBV2 and TRBJ1-1; D perhaps matches TRBD1 (5 bases). This TCR derives from a female donor with Graves disease. The CDR3 reads CASSEKGINTEAFF. In nucleotides, the CDR3 is TGTGCCAGCAGTGAAAAGGGGATAAACACTGAAGCTTTCTTT.